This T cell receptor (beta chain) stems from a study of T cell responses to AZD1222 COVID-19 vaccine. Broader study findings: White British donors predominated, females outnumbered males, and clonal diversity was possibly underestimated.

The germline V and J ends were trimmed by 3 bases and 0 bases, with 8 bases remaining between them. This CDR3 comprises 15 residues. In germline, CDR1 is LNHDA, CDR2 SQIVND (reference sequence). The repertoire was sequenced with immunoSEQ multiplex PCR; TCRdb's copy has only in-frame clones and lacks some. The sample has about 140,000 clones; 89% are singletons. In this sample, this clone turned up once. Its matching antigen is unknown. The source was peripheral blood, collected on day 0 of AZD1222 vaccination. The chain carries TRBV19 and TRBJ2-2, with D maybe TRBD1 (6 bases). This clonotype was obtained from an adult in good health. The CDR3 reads CASSIGTTNTGELFF. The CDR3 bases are TGTGCCAGTAGTATTGGGACAACGAACACCGGGGAGCTGTTTTTT.